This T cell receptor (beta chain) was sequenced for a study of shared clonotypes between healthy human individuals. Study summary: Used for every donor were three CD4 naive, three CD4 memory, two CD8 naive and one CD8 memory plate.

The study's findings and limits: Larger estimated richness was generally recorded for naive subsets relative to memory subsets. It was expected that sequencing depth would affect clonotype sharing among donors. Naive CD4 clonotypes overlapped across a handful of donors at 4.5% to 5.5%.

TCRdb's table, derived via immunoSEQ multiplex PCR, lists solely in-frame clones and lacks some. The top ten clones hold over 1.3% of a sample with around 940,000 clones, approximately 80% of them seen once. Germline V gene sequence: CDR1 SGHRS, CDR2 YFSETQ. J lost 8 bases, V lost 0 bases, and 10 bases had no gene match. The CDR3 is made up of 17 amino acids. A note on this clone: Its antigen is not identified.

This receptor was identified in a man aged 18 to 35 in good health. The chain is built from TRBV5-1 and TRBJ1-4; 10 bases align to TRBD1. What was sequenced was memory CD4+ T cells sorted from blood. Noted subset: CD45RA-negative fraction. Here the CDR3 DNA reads TGCGCCAGCAGCTTGGCCGGGACAGGGGCGAAGGGGGAAAAACTGTTTTTT. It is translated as CASSLAGTGAKGEKLFF. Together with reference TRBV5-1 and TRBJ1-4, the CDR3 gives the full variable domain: KAGVTQTPRYLIKTRGQQVTLSCSPISGHRSVSWYQQTPGQGLQFLFEYFSETQRNKGNFPGRFSGRQFSNSRSEMNVSTLELGDSALYLCASSLAGTGAKGEKLFFGSGTQLSVL.